What follows are 7 T cell receptor beta chains derived from one specimen sequenced in a study of CD8+CD57+ T cells in acquired aplastic anemia. Patients selected for sequencing had displayed CD8+CD57+ cell expansion by flow cytometry. TCR beta VDJ and CDR3 were profiled, and genomic DNA was the template. Via MiXCR, TCRdb re-called the reads, giving one row per CDR3 protein. Found here are roughly 290,000 distinct CDR3 sequences, about 50% of them singletons; the top ten hold 1% to 1.5%. Sequenced: sorted CD4+, CD8+, or CD8+CD57+ T cells (not recorded which) from PBMCs. These receptors came from a human donor with aplastic anemia.

V usage is TRBV3-1 and J usage is TRBJ2-2; maybe TRBD1 (6 bases). V lost 0 bases to trimming and J lost 3 bases, with 11 bases between them. Germline V CDR1 and CDR2: LGHDT, YNNKEL (reference sequence). The CDR3 totals 16 residues. The CDR3 coding sequence is TGTGCCAGCAGCCAAGAACGACAGGAGTACACCGGGGAGCTGTTTTTT. It codes for CASSQERQEYTGELFF.

This clonotype was counted only a few times. The rearrangement joins TRBV20-1 to TRBJ2-3; 13 positions match TRBD2. Germline values: CDR1 DFQATT, CDR2 SNEGSKA (reference sequence). CDR3 length: 15 amino acids. V lost 3 bases and J lost 3; bases outside the gene matches: 3. Here the CDR3 DNA reads TGCAGTGCTAGGTCGACTAGCGGGGGGACAGATACGCAGTATTTT. Translating gives CSARSTSGGTDTQYF.

The chain uses TRBV12-3 or TRBV12-4 and TRBJ2-5, with a possible D match to TRBD2 (7 bases). With 8 bases removed from V and 3 bases from J, the gap between germline ends came to 13 bases. The CDR3 is made up of 13 amino acids. This CDR3 reads CASGLGGEETQYF. In nucleotides, the CDR3 is TGTGCCAGCGGACTAGGGGGAGAAGAGACCCAGTACTTC.

This chain joins TRBV7-9 and TRBJ2-7; D may be TRBD1 (5 bases). CDR1 SEHNR and CDR2 FQNEAQ come from the germline V gene (reference sequence). The CDR3 covers 13 residues. V was pared by 2 bases and J by 5 bases, with 10 bases between. CDR3: CASSLLQGHEQYF. CDR3 nucleotide sequence: TGTGCCAGCAGCTTACTCCAGGGCCACGAGCAGTACTTC. The full variable domain, with the rest looked up from reference TRBV7-9 and TRBJ2-7, is DTGVSQNPRHKITKRGQNVTFRCDPISEHNRLYWYRQTLGQGPEFLTYFQNEAQLEKSRLLSDRFSAERPKGSFSTLEIQRTEQGDSAMYLCASSLLQGHEQYFGPGTRLTVT.

This clonotype was seen many times. The genes are TRBV5-1 and TRBJ2-7; no definite D call. Germline lookup yields CDR1 SGHRS and CDR2 YFSETQ. Trimming removed 0 bases from V and 0 bases from J, with 4 bases in between. CDR3 length: 13 residues. In DNA form, the CDR3 reads TGCGCCAGCAGCTTGGACAACTCCTACGAGCAGTACTTC. This gives the protein CASSLDNSYEQYF.

Regarding this clonotype: The CDR3 does not end in the conserved phenylalanine or tryptophan, so this is likely a read error. V gene TRBV19 combines with J gene TRBJ1-6, with no clear D. The CDR3 length is 13 residues. Germline lookup yields CDR1 LNHDA and CDR2 SQIVND (reference sequence). Trimming took off 6 bases at V and 7 bases at J, with 10 bases between the two ends. This CDR3 is CASRGNGNSPLHS. CDR3 DNA sequence: TGTGCCAGTAGAGGGAATGGGAATTCACCCCTCCACTCT.

The DNA for the CDR3 is TGTGCCAGCAGCCGGGGGGGAGGGGCCTACGAGCAGTACTTC. The encoded protein is CASSRGGGAYEQYF. The chain joins TRBV7-2 to TRBJ2-7; 8 bases map to TRBD2. V was clipped by 5 bases and J by 2 bases; unmatched bases: 5. This CDR3 has 14 amino acids. Germline values: CDR1 SGHTA, CDR2 FQGNSA.